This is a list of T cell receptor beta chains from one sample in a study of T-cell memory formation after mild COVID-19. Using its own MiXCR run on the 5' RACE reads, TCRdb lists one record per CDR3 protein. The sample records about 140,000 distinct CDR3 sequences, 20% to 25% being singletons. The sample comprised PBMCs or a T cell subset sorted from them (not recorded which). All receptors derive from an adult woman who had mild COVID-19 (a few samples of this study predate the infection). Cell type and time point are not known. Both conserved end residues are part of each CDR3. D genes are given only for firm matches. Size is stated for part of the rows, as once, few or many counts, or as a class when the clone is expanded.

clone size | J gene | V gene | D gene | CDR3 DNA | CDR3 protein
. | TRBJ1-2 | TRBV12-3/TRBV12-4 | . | TGTGCCAGCAGTCCCCGGGCTGTATCGAACTATGGCTACACCTTC | CASSPRAVSNYGYTF
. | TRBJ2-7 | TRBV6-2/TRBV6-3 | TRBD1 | TGTGCCAGCAGCTTTGACAGGGGGCTCGACGAGCAGTACTTC | CASSFDRGLDEQYF
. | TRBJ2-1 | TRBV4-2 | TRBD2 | TGTGCCAGCAGCCACCTCGAGGCGGGAGCCTTCTACAATGAGCAGTTCTTC | CASSHLEAGAFYNEQFF
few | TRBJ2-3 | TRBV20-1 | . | TGCAGTGCTAGCATGACAGATACGCAGTATTTT | CSASMTDTQYF
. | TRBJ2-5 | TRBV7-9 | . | TGTGCCAGCAGCTCCCCGTTTCGGGGTAAGGAGACCCAGTACTTC | CASSSPFRGKETQYF
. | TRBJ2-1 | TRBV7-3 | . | TGTGCCAGCAGCTTAGGACCCCCCTACAATGAGCAGTTCTTC | CASSLGPPYNEQFF
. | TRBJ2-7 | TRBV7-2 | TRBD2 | TGTGCCAGCAGCCTGGGACTAGCGGGAACCTACGAGCAGTACTTC | CASSLGLAGTYEQYF
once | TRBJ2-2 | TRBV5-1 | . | TGCGCCAGCAGTTTGGCCGCGCCAGGGCGCACCGGGGAGCTGTTTTTT | CASSLAAPGRTGELFF
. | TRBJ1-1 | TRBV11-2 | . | TGTGCCAGCAGCTTGGGGATGGCCACTGAAGCTTTCTTT | CASSLGMATEAFF
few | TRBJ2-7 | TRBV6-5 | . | TGTGCCAGCAGTGGACCGAGCTACTACGAGCAGTACTTC | CASSGPSYYEQYF
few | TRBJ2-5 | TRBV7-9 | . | TGTGCCAGCAGCTTGATTACCGGGGGCCAAGAGACCCAGTACTTC | CASSLITGGQETQYF
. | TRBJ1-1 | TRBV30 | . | TGTGCCTGGAGTGTACTAGGGCACACTGAAGCTTTCTTT | CAWSVLGHTEAFF
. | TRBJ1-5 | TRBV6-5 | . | TGTGCCAGCAGCCGGGGAAGCAATCAGCCCCAGCATTTT | CASSRGSNQPQHF
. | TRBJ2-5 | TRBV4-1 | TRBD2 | TGCGCCAGCAGCAGTAGGGAGGCGGGGGGGCCGAGAGAGACCCAGTACTTC | CASSSREAGGPRETQYF
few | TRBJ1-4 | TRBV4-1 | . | TGCGCCAGCAGCCCTTCTCGGGGGACTAATGAAAAACTGTTTTTT | CASSPSRGTNEKLFF
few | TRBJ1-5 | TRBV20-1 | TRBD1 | TGCAGTGCTAGAGACAGGGGGGCCAATCAGCCCCAGCATTTT | CSARDRGANQPQHF
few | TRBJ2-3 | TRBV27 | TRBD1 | TGTGCCAGCAGCCCGCCGAAGACAGGGGACACAGATACGCAGTATTTT | CASSPPKTGDTDTQYF
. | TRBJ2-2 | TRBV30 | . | TGTGCCTGGAGTCCGACTGCCGGGGAGCTGTTTTTT | CAWSPTAGELFF
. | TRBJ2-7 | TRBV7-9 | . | TGTGCCAGCAGCTCGAACCCCCGCGAGCAGTACTTC | CASSSNPREQYF
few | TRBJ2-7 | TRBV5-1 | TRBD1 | TGCGCCAGCAGCTTTCTTCCAGGGGGCAACTACGAGCAGTACTTC | CASSFLPGGNYEQYF
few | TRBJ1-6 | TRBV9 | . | TGTGCCAGCGGACCAGGGGTATCCCTCCACTTT | CASGPGVSLHF
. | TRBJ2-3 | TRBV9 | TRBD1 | TGTGCCAGCAGCGACTCCGGGACAGGGGTAGATACGCAGTATTTT | CASSDSGTGVDTQYF
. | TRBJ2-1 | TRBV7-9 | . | TGTGCCAGCAGCTTAACCGGGGGGCATCACAATGAGCAGTTCTTC | CASSLTGGHHNEQFF
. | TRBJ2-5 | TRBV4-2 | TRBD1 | TGTGCCAGCAGCCAAGACTGGAGAGGGACAGGGCTCCAAGAGACCCAGTACTTC | CASSQDWRGTGLQETQYF
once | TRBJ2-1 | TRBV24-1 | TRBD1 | TGTGCCACCAGTGAACCGGGACAGGGGTACAATGAGCAGTTCTTC | CATSEPGQGYNEQFF
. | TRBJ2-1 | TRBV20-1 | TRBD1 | TGCAGTGCTGAAACAGGGGGTTCAGTTGAGCAGTTCTTC | CSAETGGSVEQFF
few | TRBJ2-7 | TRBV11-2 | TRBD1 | TGTGCCAGCAGCTTATATGGGACAGAGAACGAGCAGTACTTC | CASSLYGTENEQYF
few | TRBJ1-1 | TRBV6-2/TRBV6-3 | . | TGTGCCAGCAGCTATAGCCTTTCGGACAGAAACACTGAAGCTTTCTTT | CASSYSLSDRNTEAFF
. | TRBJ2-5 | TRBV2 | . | TGTGCCAGCAGTGGGGGGCTCTGGGAGACCCAGTACTTC | CASSGGLWETQYF
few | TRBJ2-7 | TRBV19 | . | TGTGCCAGTAGTATAGTAGGGGGGGACGAGCAGTACTTC | CASSIVGGDEQYF
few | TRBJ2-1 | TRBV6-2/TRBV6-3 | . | TGTGCCAGCAGTCACCGGGACTTAGCCTACAATGAGCAGTTCTTC | CASSHRDLAYNEQFF
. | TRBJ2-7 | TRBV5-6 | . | TGTGCCAGCAGCCCGGGGCTAGGTACCTACGAGCAGTACTTC | CASSPGLGTYEQYF
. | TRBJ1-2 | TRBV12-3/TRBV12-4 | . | TGTGCCAGCAGTTTAGCGGAGGGACGGCCTTTCGGCTACACCTTC | CASSLAEGRPFGYTF
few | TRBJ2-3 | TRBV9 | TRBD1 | TGTGCCAGCAGCGGACAGGGGTATACAGATACGCAGTATTTT | CASSGQGYTDTQYF
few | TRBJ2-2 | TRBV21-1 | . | TGTGCCAGCAGCGGCCCGCGGACAGGGTCGAACACCGGGGAGCTGTTTTTT | CASSGPRTGSNTGELFF
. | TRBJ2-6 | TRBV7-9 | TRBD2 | TGTGCCAGCAGCTTAGCGCGGGGGAGAACTGGGGCCAACGTCCTGACTTTC | CASSLARGRTGANVLTF
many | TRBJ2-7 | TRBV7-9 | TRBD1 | TGTGCCAGCAGCTTAGTGAACAGGGGTGTGGACGAGCAGTACTTC | CASSLVNRGVDEQYF
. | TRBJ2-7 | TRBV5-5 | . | TGTGCCAGCAGCTTTACCGGGACGCAGGTTAACTACGAGCAGTACTTC | CASSFTGTQVNYEQYF
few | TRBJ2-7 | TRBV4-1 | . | TGCGCCAGCAGCCTATTTGAGGGCATGGACGAGCAGTACTTC | CASSLFEGMDEQYF
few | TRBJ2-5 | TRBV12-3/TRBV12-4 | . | TGTGCCAGCAGTATGTTGCAGGGGTGGGCCCCAAACCAAGAGACCCAGTACTTC | CASSMLQGWAPNQETQYF
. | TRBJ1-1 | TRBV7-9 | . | TGTGCCAGCAGTACGACAGGCAGGAACACTGAAGCTTTCTTT | CASSTTGRNTEAFF
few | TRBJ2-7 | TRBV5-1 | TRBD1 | TGCGCCAGCAAGGGGACAGGGATACCTTACGAGCAGTACTTC | CASKGTGIPYEQYF
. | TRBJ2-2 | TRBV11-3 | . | TGTGCCAGCAGCGCTAGGGGGGACGCCGGGGAGCTGTTTTTT | CASSARGDAGELFF
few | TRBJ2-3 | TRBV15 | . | TGTGCCACCAGCAGAGATAGGAGTGGCGGAGAAAGCACAGATACGCAGTATTTT | CATSRDRSGGESTDTQYF
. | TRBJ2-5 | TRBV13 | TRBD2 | TGTGCCAGCAGCTCCCGAACTGGAGTAGCGGGAATGGGGGAGACCCAGTACTTC | CASSSRTGVAGMGETQYF
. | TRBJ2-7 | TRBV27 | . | TGTGCCAGCAGTCCCCAGACTTCTCTCTACGAGCAGTACTTC | CASSPQTSLYEQYF
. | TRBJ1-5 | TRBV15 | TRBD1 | TGTGCCACCAGCAGAGATAGGGACAGACCCCAGCATTTT | CATSRDRDRPQHF
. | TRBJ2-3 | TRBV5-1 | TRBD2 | TGCGCCAGCAGCTCGAACGGCCCCAGCGGGGAGGTTAGCACAGATACGCAGTATTTT | CASSSNGPSGEVSTDTQYF
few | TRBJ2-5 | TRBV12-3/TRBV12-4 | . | TGTGCCAGCAGGGTGGGACACGGGGAGACCCAGTACTTC | CASRVGHGETQYF
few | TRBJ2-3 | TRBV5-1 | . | TGCGCCAGCAGCGCACCCCTGGTGGGGCCCACAGATACGCAGTATTTT | CASSAPLVGPTDTQYF
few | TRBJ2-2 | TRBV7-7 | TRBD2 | TGTGCTAGCACCGCCACTTTAGCGGGAGGCACCCTCCGGGTCGGGGAGCTGTTTTTT | CASTATLAGGTLRVGELFF
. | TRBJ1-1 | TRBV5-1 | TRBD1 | TGCGCCAGCAGCTACGGACAGGGTAGTACGACTGAAGCTTTCTTT | CASSYGQGSTTEAFF
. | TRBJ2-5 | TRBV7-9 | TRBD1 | TGTGCCAGCAGCCCCCGGGACAGGGCAGAGACACAGTACTTC | CASSPRDRAETQYF
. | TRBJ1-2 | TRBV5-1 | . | TGCGCCAGCAGCAAAGTTCCTGGGGAGGATGATGGCTACACCTTC | CASSKVPGEDDGYTF
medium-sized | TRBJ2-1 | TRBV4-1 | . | TGCGCCAGCAGCCTCACCCCTCCGGGGGACTTCTCCTACAATGAGCAGTTCTTC | CASSLTPPGDFSYNEQFF
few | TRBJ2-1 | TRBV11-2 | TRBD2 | TGTGCCAGCAGCTTACTAGCGGGGCAGGGTTCTCGTGAGCAGTTCTTC | CASSLLAGQGSREQFF
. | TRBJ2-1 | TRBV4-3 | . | TGCGCCAGCAGCCCCGGGACCGGAGGTAACACCTACAATGAGCAGTTCTTC | CASSPGTGGNTYNEQFF